This record covers a single T cell receptor beta chain. Its specificity is not known. Isolated RNA was reverse transcribed in full, so expressed TCRB transcripts were sequenced. Produced via immunoSEQ multiplex PCR; TCRdb's table is partial and in-frame only. The sample lists 600,000 to 700,000 clones; about an eighth were seen once. This sample was included in a study of beta chain features in type 1 diabetes. Study-level findings and limits: Type 1 diabetes patients had moderately but significantly shorter TCRB CDR3s in all four CD4+ subsets.

The CDR3 has 13 residues. Looked up from germline, CDR1 is KGHSH and CDR2 is LQKENI. The germline V and J ends were trimmed by 2 bases and 10 bases, with 12 bases remaining between them. This TCR derives from a man between 18 and 35 years old with type 1 diabetes. This chain uses TRBV18 with TRBJ2-1, with D perhaps matching TRBD2 (6 bases). The sequenced material came from naive CD4+ T cells from blood. As DNA, the CDR3 is TGTGCCAGCTCACCAGGGGGACTCAGGGAGCAGTTCTTC. Amino acids: CASSPGGLREQFF. The full variable domain, its missing parts supplied by reference TRBV18 and TRBJ2-1, is NAGVMQNPRHLVRRRGQEARLRCSPMKGHSHVYWYRQLPEEGLKFMVYLQKENIIDESGMPKERFSAEFPKEGPSILRIQQVVRGDSAAYFCASSPGGLREQFFGPGTRLTVL.